This is a list of T cell receptor beta chains from one sample in a study of cytomegalovirus exposure and HLA in healthy donors. Data came from immunoSEQ multiplex PCR; TCRdb stores just in-frame clones and leaves some out. The sample lists around 200,000 clones, about 81% occurring once. Source material: PBMCs. These receptors all come from a woman in her thirties in good health and CMV-seronegative. Each CDR3 is given with its conserved first and last residue. Each record gives: J gene, V gene, clone size, D gene, CDR3 DNA, CDR3 protein. D genes are given only for firm matches. Size is omitted from some rows. Given values are once, few, many or a class for expanded clones.

j_call: TRBJ1-2; v_call: TRBV28; clone_size: few; d_call: -; cdr3_nt: TGTGCCAGCAGTTATAGTAACTATGGCTACACCTTC; cdr3_aa: CASSYSNYGYTF
j_call: TRBJ1-2; v_call: TRBV27; clone_size: -; d_call: -; cdr3_nt: TGTGCCAGCAGACCGGACACGCGCTATGGCTACACCTTC; cdr3_aa: CASRPDTRYGYTF
j_call: TRBJ2-7; v_call: TRBV2; clone_size: -; d_call: TRBD1; cdr3_nt: TGTGCCGGATCACGTGACAGGGCCTACGAGCAGTACTTC; cdr3_aa: CAGSRDRAYEQYF
j_call: TRBJ2-5; v_call: TRBV28; clone_size: -; d_call: TRBD1; cdr3_nt: TGTGCCAGCAGTTTCACCGGGACAGGGGGCGAGACCCAGTACTTC; cdr3_aa: CASSFTGTGGETQYF
j_call: TRBJ1-1; v_call: TRBV30; clone_size: once; d_call: -; cdr3_nt: TGTGCCTGGAGTCGGGAGGTAGTGGGAACTGAAGCTTTCTTT; cdr3_aa: CAWSREVVGTEAFF
j_call: TRBJ2-1; v_call: TRBV30; clone_size: -; d_call: TRBD1; cdr3_nt: TGTGCCTATGACAGGGGGCAAGTTGCCTACAATGAGCAGTTCTTC; cdr3_aa: CAYDRGQVAYNEQFF
j_call: TRBJ2-7; v_call: TRBV14; clone_size: -; d_call: -; cdr3_nt: TGTGCCAGCAGCCCTACCGGTCCGGGTTTCTACGAGCAGTACTTC; cdr3_aa: CASSPTGPGFYEQYF
j_call: TRBJ1-5; v_call: TRBV6-1; clone_size: -; d_call: -; cdr3_nt: TGTGCCACCACCTGGGCGGGCAGTCAGCCCCAGCATTTT; cdr3_aa: CATTWAGSQPQHF
j_call: TRBJ1-1; v_call: TRBV6-1; clone_size: -; d_call: -; cdr3_nt: TGTGCCAGCAGTGGAGCCCTCGAGAATATGAACACTGAAGCTTTCTTT; cdr3_aa: CASSGALENMNTEAFF
j_call: TRBJ1-1; v_call: TRBV19; clone_size: -; d_call: TRBD1; cdr3_nt: TGTGCCAGTAGCGGACAGGCTACAGCCACTGAAGCTTTCTTT; cdr3_aa: CASSGQATATEAFF
j_call: TRBJ1-4; v_call: TRBV2; clone_size: -; d_call: TRBD1; cdr3_nt: TGTGCCAGCAGTGGGGGACAGGGGAATGAAAAACTGTTTTTT; cdr3_aa: CASSGGQGNEKLFF
j_call: TRBJ2-1; v_call: TRBV6-1; clone_size: -; d_call: -; cdr3_nt: TGTGCCAGCAGTGAAGATCTGGGCGACTACGATGAGCAGTTCTTC; cdr3_aa: CASSEDLGDYDEQFF
j_call: TRBJ2-1; v_call: TRBV4-1; clone_size: -; d_call: -; cdr3_nt: TGCGCCAGCAGGGGGCCCGGGACAACTTCCTACAATGAGCAGTTCTTC; cdr3_aa: CASRGPGTTSYNEQFF
j_call: TRBJ1-2; v_call: TRBV19; clone_size: -; d_call: -; cdr3_nt: TGTGCCAGTAGTATAGATTGGGAGAAGAACTATGGCTACACCTTC; cdr3_aa: CASSIDWEKNYGYTF
j_call: TRBJ1-2; v_call: TRBV7-6; clone_size: -; d_call: TRBD1; cdr3_nt: TGTGCCAGCAGCTCCTCGGACAGGGCGTACTCTACTAACTATGGCTACACCTTC; cdr3_aa: CASSSSDRAYSTNYGYTF
j_call: TRBJ2-2; v_call: TRBV4-1; clone_size: medium-sized; d_call: TRBD1; cdr3_nt: TGCGCCAGCCGTGGGACAGGGGTAACCGGGGAGCTGTTTTTT; cdr3_aa: CASRGTGVTGELFF
j_call: TRBJ1-5; v_call: TRBV18; clone_size: once; d_call: -; cdr3_nt: TGTGCCAGCTCACCACCAGGGACACCGAATAGCAATCAGCCCCAGCATTTT; cdr3_aa: CASSPPGTPNSNQPQHF
j_call: TRBJ1-4; v_call: TRBV30; clone_size: -; d_call: -; cdr3_nt: TGTGCCCGTTCGGGGGGTAATGAAAAACTGTTTTTT; cdr3_aa: CARSGGNEKLFF
j_call: TRBJ2-7; v_call: TRBV11-2; clone_size: few; d_call: TRBD1; cdr3_nt: TGTGCCAGCAGCGCGGGACAGGACTCTGACTACGAGCAGTACTTC; cdr3_aa: CASSAGQDSDYEQYF
j_call: TRBJ1-4; v_call: TRBV6-1; clone_size: once; d_call: -; cdr3_nt: TGTGCCAGCACAGAACAATGGGGGGCTAATGAAAAACTGTTTTTT; cdr3_aa: CASTEQWGANEKLFF
j_call: TRBJ1-5; v_call: TRBV5-8; clone_size: few; d_call: -; cdr3_nt: TGTGCCAGCAGCCCTCCGGGCAGGGAGGGCAATCAGCCCCAGCATTTT; cdr3_aa: CASSPPGREGNQPQHF
j_call: TRBJ2-7; v_call: TRBV11-2; clone_size: -; d_call: TRBD1; cdr3_nt: TGTGCCAGCAGACCTGTTAGGGGCTTGGGACAGGGGCAAACCTACGAGCAGTACTTC; cdr3_aa: CASRPVRGLGQGQTYEQYF
j_call: TRBJ1-5; v_call: TRBV18; clone_size: few; d_call: -; cdr3_nt: TGTGCCAGCTCACCACGTCAAGGAGGTGACAATCAGCCCCAGCATTTT; cdr3_aa: CASSPRQGGDNQPQHF
j_call: TRBJ1-2; v_call: TRBV28; clone_size: few; d_call: TRBD1; cdr3_nt: TGTGCCAGCAGTAACGGACAGGGCGATTATGGCTACACCTTC; cdr3_aa: CASSNGQGDYGYTF
j_call: TRBJ2-2; v_call: TRBV7-7; clone_size: -; d_call: -; cdr3_nt: TGTGCCAGCAGCAAGGACTATTCATACACCGGGGAGCTGTTTTTT; cdr3_aa: CASSKDYSYTGELFF
j_call: TRBJ2-2; v_call: TRBV5-1; clone_size: -; d_call: -; cdr3_nt: TGCGCCAGCAGCTTGGATTTCTCCGGGGAGCTGTTTTTT; cdr3_aa: CASSLDFSGELFF
j_call: TRBJ2-7; v_call: TRBV2; clone_size: -; d_call: -; cdr3_nt: TGTGCCAGCAGTGTTTCAGGTTCCTACGAGCAGTACTTC; cdr3_aa: CASSVSGSYEQYF
j_call: TRBJ1-4; v_call: TRBV30; clone_size: -; d_call: -; cdr3_nt: TGTGCCTGGAGTCCCCAGAACAGTCCAAATGAAAAACTGTTTTTT; cdr3_aa: CAWSPQNSPNEKLFF
j_call: TRBJ2-7; v_call: TRBV25-1; clone_size: few; d_call: -; cdr3_nt: TGTGCCAGCAGTAACAGCCTCTACGAGCAGTACTTC; cdr3_aa: CASSNSLYEQYF
j_call: TRBJ2-1; v_call: TRBV6-1; clone_size: -; d_call: -; cdr3_nt: TGTGCCAGCAGTGGTGGACTTACGGCGGGCAATGAGCAGTTCTTC; cdr3_aa: CASSGGLTAGNEQFF
j_call: TRBJ1-2; v_call: TRBV7-2; clone_size: few; d_call: -; cdr3_nt: TGTGCCAGCAGTCAGGGGCAGGGCGGCCTCTATGGCTACACCTTC; cdr3_aa: CASSQGQGGLYGYTF
j_call: TRBJ1-5; v_call: TRBV5-6; clone_size: -; d_call: -; cdr3_nt: TGTGCCAGCAGCTTGGGAGGGTTTAGCAATCAGCCCCAGCATTTT; cdr3_aa: CASSLGGFSNQPQHF
j_call: TRBJ2-7; v_call: TRBV4-1; clone_size: -; d_call: TRBD2; cdr3_nt: TGCGCCAGCAGCCAAGATTCGACTAGCGGGGGGTTCTACGAGCAGTACTTC; cdr3_aa: CASSQDSTSGGFYEQYF
j_call: TRBJ2-7; v_call: TRBV6-5; clone_size: few; d_call: TRBD2; cdr3_nt: TGTGCCAGCAGTCTCGTAGCGGGGACCTACGAGCAGTACTTC; cdr3_aa: CASSLVAGTYEQYF
j_call: TRBJ1-5; v_call: TRBV18; clone_size: -; d_call: -; cdr3_nt: TGTGCCAGCTCGACCAGGGAGGCTCGCAATCAGCCCCAGCATTTT; cdr3_aa: CASSTREARNQPQHF
j_call: TRBJ1-3; v_call: TRBV5-6; clone_size: -; d_call: -; cdr3_nt: TGTGCCAGTGGGGCAGTCCAGGGGCACTCTGGAAACACCATATATTTT; cdr3_aa: CASGAVQGHSGNTIYF
j_call: TRBJ2-7; v_call: TRBV11-2; clone_size: -; d_call: -; cdr3_nt: TGTGCCAGCAGCTTACTAGCAGCCTACGAGCAGTACTTC; cdr3_aa: CASSLLAAYEQYF
j_call: TRBJ1-2; v_call: TRBV27; clone_size: -; d_call: TRBD1; cdr3_nt: TGTGCCAGCAGTGGGGACAGGCTCGGAAGAGGAACTAACTATGGCTACACCTTC; cdr3_aa: CASSGDRLGRGTNYGYTF
j_call: TRBJ2-3; v_call: TRBV6-1; clone_size: -; d_call: -; cdr3_nt: TGTGCCAGCAGTAAAATCCTAGTAACTACGCAGTATTTT; cdr3_aa: CASSKILVTTQYF
j_call: TRBJ2-1; v_call: TRBV27; clone_size: -; d_call: -; cdr3_nt: TGTGCCAGTCACGGTCCCACGGGGAATGAGCAGTTCTTC; cdr3_aa: CASHGPTGNEQFF
j_call: TRBJ2-1; v_call: TRBV6-5; clone_size: -; d_call: TRBD2; cdr3_nt: TGTGCCAGCAGTCTCGGCACTAGCGGGGCGCAGTTCTTC; cdr3_aa: CASSLGTSGAQFF
j_call: TRBJ2-3; v_call: TRBV4-1; clone_size: once; d_call: TRBD2; cdr3_nt: TGCGCCAGCAGCCAAGATTTTGGCGCGGGAGCGTCAGATACGCAGTATTTT; cdr3_aa: CASSQDFGAGASDTQYF
j_call: TRBJ1-6; v_call: TRBV19; clone_size: -; d_call: TRBD1; cdr3_nt: TGTGCCAGTAGTACCCGACAGGGGGCGGAACCCCTCCACTTT; cdr3_aa: CASSTRQGAEPLHF
j_call: TRBJ2-7; v_call: TRBV6-1; clone_size: once; d_call: -; cdr3_nt: TGTGCCAGCAGTGAAAGGACTCCTTCCTACGAGCAGTACTTC; cdr3_aa: CASSERTPSYEQYF
j_call: TRBJ2-2; v_call: TRBV2; clone_size: -; d_call: TRBD1; cdr3_nt: TGTGCCAGCGTGGACAGGGGGCCCGGGGAGCTGTTTTTT; cdr3_aa: CASVDRGPGELFF
j_call: TRBJ1-2; v_call: TRBV18; clone_size: few; d_call: -; cdr3_nt: TGTGCCAGCTCACCCACCAGAGGGGGCTACACCTTC; cdr3_aa: CASSPTRGGYTF
j_call: TRBJ2-3; v_call: TRBV4-1; clone_size: few; d_call: TRBD2; cdr3_nt: TGCGCCAGCAGCCAAGCTTTCGGACTAGCCCTGGGCACAGATACGCAGTATTTT; cdr3_aa: CASSQAFGLALGTDTQYF
j_call: TRBJ1-2; v_call: TRBV2; clone_size: -; d_call: TRBD1; cdr3_nt: TGTGCCAGCAGGACGAAGGGACAGGGGTATGGCTACACCTTC; cdr3_aa: CASRTKGQGYGYTF
j_call: TRBJ1-2; v_call: TRBV7-3; clone_size: -; d_call: -; cdr3_nt: TGTGCCAGCAGCTCCACAGGGAAATATGGCTACACCTTC; cdr3_aa: CASSSTGKYGYTF
j_call: TRBJ1-2; v_call: TRBV7-9; clone_size: few; d_call: -; cdr3_nt: TGTGCCAGCAGCTTTTTACAGGGTATGCCTGGCTACACCTTC; cdr3_aa: CASSFLQGMPGYTF
j_call: TRBJ2-7; v_call: TRBV15; clone_size: -; d_call: TRBD2; cdr3_nt: TGTGCCACCAGCAGGGACTCTCTCAGCGGGAGCTCCTACGAGCAGTACTTC; cdr3_aa: CATSRDSLSGSSYEQYF
j_call: TRBJ2-1; v_call: TRBV30; clone_size: -; d_call: TRBD2; cdr3_nt: TGTGCCTGGAGCCCCTCCCGGCTAGCGGGTTACAATGAGCAGTTCTTC; cdr3_aa: CAWSPSRLAGYNEQFF